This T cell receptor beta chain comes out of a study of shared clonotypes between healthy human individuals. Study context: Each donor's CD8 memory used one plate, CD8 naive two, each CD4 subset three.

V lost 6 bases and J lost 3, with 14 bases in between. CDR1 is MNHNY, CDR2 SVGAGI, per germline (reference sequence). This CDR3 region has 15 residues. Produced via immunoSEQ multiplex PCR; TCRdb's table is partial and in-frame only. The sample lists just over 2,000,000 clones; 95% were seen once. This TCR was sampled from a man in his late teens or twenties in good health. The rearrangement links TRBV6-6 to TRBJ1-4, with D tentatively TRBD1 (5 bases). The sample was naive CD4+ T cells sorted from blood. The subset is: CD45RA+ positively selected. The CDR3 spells CASRASGVSNEKLFF. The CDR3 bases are TGTGCCAGCAGAGCCTCGGGGGTATCTAATGAAAAACTGTTTTTT.